A single sample gave rise to the 21 T cell receptor beta chains below, sequenced in a study of identical twins. A single record per CDR3 protein comes from TCRdb applying MiXCR to the 5' RACE reads. The repertoire holds approximately 600,000 distinct CDR3 sequences, with 9.6% as singletons. These data also featured in a second study, about yellow fever vaccine responses in identical twins.

Input material: PBMCs. Receptors were obtained from a woman younger than 30 in good health.

This clonotype appeared many times. V and J are TRBV10-3 and TRBJ2-3, with D possibly matching TRBD2 (6 bases). The length of the CDR3 is 13 residues. Per the germline V gene, CDR1 is ENHRY and CDR2 is SYGVKD. V lost 0 bases, J lost 5 bases, and 6 bases lay in between. CDR3 protein: CAISESGGDTQYF. The DNA of the CDR3 is TGTGCCATCAGTGAGTCGGGGGGAGATACGCAGTATTTT.

This clonotype was counted ten times or more. The chain carries TRBV24-1 and TRBJ2-3; D gene unclear. The CDR3 is made up of 13 amino acids. Trimming stripped 1 base from V and 5 bases from J, with 6 bases between. The V gene's germline CDR1 is KGHDR and CDR2 SFDVKD. CDR3 sequence (DNA): TGTGCCACCAGTGATTTTGACGGAGATACGCAGTATTTT. This codes for CATSDFDGDTQYF.

The chain has TRBV7-9 and TRBJ2-1; 9 bases are a match to TRBD1. The trim removed 5 bases at V and 8 bases at J, leaving 16 bases unmatched. The length of the CDR3 is 17 residues. Germline-derived CDR1 and CDR2 are SEHNR and FQNEAQ (reference sequence). CDR3 sequence reads: CASSRRTGGYGRDEQFF. The CDR3, as DNA: TGTGCCAGCAGCCGACGAACAGGGGGCTACGGTAGGGATGAGCAGTTCTTC.

The chain employs TRBV20-1 and TRBJ2-1; D is unclear. The CDR3 is made up of 16 amino acids. The germline CDR1 and CDR2 sequences are DFQATT and SNEGSKA (reference sequence). The V gene lost 0 bases and the J gene lost 0 bases, with 12 bases spanning the gap. The CDR3 here is CSARDGSPSSYNEQFF. DNA for the CDR3: TGCAGTGCTAGAGATGGTAGCCCTAGCTCCTACAATGAGCAGTTCTTC.

This clonotype was observed a handful of times. The chain is built from TRBV20-1 and TRBJ2-7; no clear D. The V end was cut by 3 bases, the J end by 2 bases, with 14 bases between. From germline, CDR1 is DFQATT and CDR2 SNEGSKA (reference sequence). This CDR3 is built from 14 residues. For the CDR3, the DNA is TGCAGTGCTAGTCAAAGGGCCCCTACCTACGAGCAGTACTTC. Encoded protein: CSASQRAPTYEQYF.

The chain couples TRBV12-3 or TRBV12-4 to TRBJ2-2; 9 bases are shared with TRBD2. Trimming took 4 bases from V and 0 from J; bases not matched to a gene: 6. The CDR3 length is 17 residues. The CDR3 sequence: CASSSPSGEANTGELFF. The CDR3 DNA sequence: TGTGCCAGCAGTTCCCCTAGCGGGGAAGCGAACACCGGGGAGCTGTTTTTT.

This sequence joins TRBV21-1 and TRBJ2-7; TRBD1, the table's D call, lacks a check against the DNA. TRBV21-1 has pseudogene status. This CDR3 has 15 residues. The CDR3 loop is CASSKIVEGENEQYF. The CDR3 DNA sequence: TGTGCCAGCAGCAAGATTGTTGAAGGGGAGAACGAGCAGTACTTC.

This clonotype was counted a few times. J is TRBJ2-7 and V is TRBV6-1, with D tentatively TRBD1 or TRBD2 (6 bases each). CDR1 is MNHNS and CDR2 is SASEGT in the germline V gene. V shed 8 bases and J shed 3 bases, with 14 bases lying between them. The CDR3 length is 13 residues. The CDR3 DNA reads as TGTGCCAGCGGCGGGACACCTCTCTACGAGCAGTACTTC. Translation: CASGGTPLYEQYF.

The V and J genes are TRBV6-5 and TRBJ2-2; D perhaps matches TRBD2 (5 bases). V dropped 1 base and J dropped 4 bases, with 13 bases sitting between them. The V gene's germline CDR1 is MNHEY and CDR2 SVGAGI. This CDR3 is built from 16 residues. The CDR3 DNA sequence: TGTGCCAGCAGTTACTTCCTATGGGCGGGCACCGGGGAGCTGTTTTTT. Translating it yields CASSYFLWAGTGELFF.

This clonotype was seen a handful of times. The chain is built from TRBV20-1 and TRBJ1-5; 10 bases line up with TRBD1. Losses at the gene ends were 0 bases for V and 3 bases for J; bases not matched to a gene: 8. This CDR3 comprises 17 residues. Germline loops: CDR1 DFQATT, CDR2 SNEGSKA (reference sequence). The CDR3 sequence is CSARDAGTGEYNQPQHF. In DNA, the CDR3 is TGCAGTGCTAGAGACGCCGGGACAGGGGAATACAATCAGCCCCAGCATTTT.

The V and J genes are TRBV5-1 and TRBJ2-1, with TRBD1 matching over 7 bases. V lost 1 base and J lost 4; bases outside the gene matches: 8. This CDR3 has 16 amino acids. Germline-derived CDR1 and CDR2 are SGHRS and YFSETQ. The CDR3 sequence: CASSLLTAGGYNEQFF. The CDR3 bases are TGCGCCAGCAGCTTGTTAACGGCAGGGGGTTACAATGAGCAGTTCTTC.

V gene TRBV4-2 combines with J gene TRBJ2-1, with 9 bases identical to TRBD2. CDR1 LGHNA and CDR2 YNFKEQ come from the germline V gene. The ends lost 0 bases at V and 8 bases at J; junction bases unmatched: 17. The CDR3 is made up of 19 amino acids. DNA for the CDR3: TGTGCCAGCAGCCAAGATTACCTAGCGGGGCCCTTAGCTACTGATGAGCAGTTCTTC. Translated: CASSQDYLAGPLATDEQFF.

This clonotype was detected a few times. DNA for the CDR3: TGTGCCAGCAGCCCTGGACACGCGAGTACGCAGTATTTT. Protein sequence: CASSPGHASTQYF. This chain links TRBV5-5 with TRBJ2-3, with D maybe TRBD1 (5 bases). The germline V gene encodes CDR1 SGHKS and CDR2 YYEKEE (reference sequence). The CDR3 has 13 residues. V was shortened by 4 bases and J by 8 bases, with 14 bases between the two germline ends.

The table lists this clonotype with a few counts. The rearrangement uses TRBV6-1 and TRBJ1-5; 11 positions agree with TRBD1. In germline, CDR1 is MNHNS, CDR2 SASEGT. The CDR3 covers 17 residues. J was trimmed by 4 bases and V by 3 bases; bases with no gene match: 8. Here the CDR3 DNA reads TGTGCCAGCAGTGAGGGACAGGGGGTGGTCGGGAATCAGCCCCAGCATTTT. As protein: CASSEGQGVVGNQPQHF.

The chain has TRBV20-1 and TRBJ2-7, with D unresolved. Germline CDR1 is DFQATT and CDR2 is SNEGSKA (reference sequence). The CDR3 totals 13 residues. The V end was cut by 5 bases, the J end by 2 bases, with 13 bases between. The CDR3 DNA is TGCAGTGCTGGTAAGCACGAAACCTACGAGCAGTACTTC. Translated, it gives CSAGKHETYEQYF.

The chain employs TRBV12-3 or TRBV12-4 and TRBJ2-3, with 12 positions matching TRBD2. Losses at the gene ends were 1 base for V and 2 bases for J; bases not matched to a gene: 4. CDR3 length: 17 amino acids. For the CDR3, the DNA is TGTGCCAGCAGTTTAGATCGACTAGCGGGAGACACAGATACGCAGTATTTT. Its protein product is CASSLDRLAGDTDTQYF.

V and J are TRBV6-5 and TRBJ2-7; 7 nucleotides match TRBD1. CDR3 length equals 14 residues. The ends lost 0 bases at V and 3 bases at J; junction bases unmatched: 2. The germline V gene encodes CDR1 MNHEY and CDR2 SVGAGI. The CDR3 loop reads CASSYSDRVYEQYF. In nucleotides, the CDR3 is TGTGCCAGCAGTTACTCAGACAGGGTCTACGAGCAGTACTTC.

This clonotype was seen a handful of times. J is TRBJ2-1 and V is TRBV6-2 or TRBV6-3, with D tentatively TRBD1 (5 bases). The CDR3 is made up of 14 amino acids. Germline CDR1 MNHEY, CDR2 SVGEGT. V lost 7 bases, J lost 2 bases, and 12 bases lay in between. CDR3: CASKRQGAYNEQFF. CDR3 sequence (DNA): TGTGCCAGCAAGCGACAAGGGGCCTACAATGAGCAGTTCTTC.

This clonotype was detected many times. The rearrangement links TRBV11-2 to TRBJ2-3; D uncertain. Trimming shortened V by 5 bases and J by 4 bases, and 13 bases separated the two germline ends. The germline V gene has CDR1 SGHAT and CDR2 FQNNGV. This CDR3 contains 14 residues. CDR3 sequence: CASSHNLRADTQYF. The CDR3 nucleotides read TGTGCCAGCAGCCATAACCTTAGGGCAGATACGCAGTATTTT. The whole variable domain, filled in from reference TRBV11-2 and TRBJ2-3, reads EAGVAQSPRYKIIEKRQSVAFWCNPISGHATLYWYQQILGQGPKLLIQFQNNGVVDDSQLPKDRFSAERLKGVDSTLKIQPAKLEDSAVYLCASSHNLRADTQYFGPGTRLTVL.

This clonotype was counted a few times. The rearrangement uses TRBV10-1 and TRBJ2-7; D not certain. With 1 base removed from V and 5 bases from J, the gap between germline ends came to 9 bases. This CDR3 region has 13 residues. The germline CDR1 and CDR2 sequences are WNHNN and SYGVQD (reference sequence). CDR3 amino acids: CASSEFGRDEQYF. CDR3 nucleotides: TGCGCCAGCAGTGAGTTTGGAAGAGACGAGCAGTACTTC.

This clonotype showed up just a few times. V is TRBV28 and J is TRBJ2-7; D may be TRBD2 (5 bases). V dropped 9 bases and J dropped 4 bases, with 16 bases sitting between them. Germline CDR1 MDHEN, CDR2 SYDVKM. The CDR3 is 13 amino acids. This CDR3 reads CASVDLPRYEQYF. CDR3 in DNA: TGTGCCAGTGTGGACTTACCCCGTTACGAGCAGTACTTC.